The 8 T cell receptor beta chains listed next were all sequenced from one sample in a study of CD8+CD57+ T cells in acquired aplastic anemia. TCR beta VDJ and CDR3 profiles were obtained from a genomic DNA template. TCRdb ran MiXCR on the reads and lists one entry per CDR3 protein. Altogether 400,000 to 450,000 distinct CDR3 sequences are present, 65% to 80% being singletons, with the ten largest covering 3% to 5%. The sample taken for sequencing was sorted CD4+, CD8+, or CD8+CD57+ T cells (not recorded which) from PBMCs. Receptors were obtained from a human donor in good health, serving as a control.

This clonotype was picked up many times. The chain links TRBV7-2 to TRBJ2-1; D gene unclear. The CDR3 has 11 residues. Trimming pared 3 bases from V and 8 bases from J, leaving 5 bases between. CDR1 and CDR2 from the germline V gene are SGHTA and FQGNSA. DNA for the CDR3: TGTGCCAGCAGCTTTGTGGATGAGCAGTTCTTC. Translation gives CASSFVDEQFF.

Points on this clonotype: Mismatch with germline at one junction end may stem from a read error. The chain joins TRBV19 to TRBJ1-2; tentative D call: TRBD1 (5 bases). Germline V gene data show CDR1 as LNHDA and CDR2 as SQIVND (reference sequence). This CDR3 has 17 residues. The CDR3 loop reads CASSVDHKDKGDGGYTF. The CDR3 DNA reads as TGTGCCAGTAGTGTAGACCACAAGGACAAAGGGGACGGTGGCTACACCTTC.

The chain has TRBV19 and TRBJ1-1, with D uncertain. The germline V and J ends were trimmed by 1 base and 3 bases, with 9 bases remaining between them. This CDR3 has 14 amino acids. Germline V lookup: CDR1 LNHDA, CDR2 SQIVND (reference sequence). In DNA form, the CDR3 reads TGTGCCAGTAGTATAGGGGGAACGTACACTGAAGCTTTCTTT. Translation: CASSIGGTYTEAFF.

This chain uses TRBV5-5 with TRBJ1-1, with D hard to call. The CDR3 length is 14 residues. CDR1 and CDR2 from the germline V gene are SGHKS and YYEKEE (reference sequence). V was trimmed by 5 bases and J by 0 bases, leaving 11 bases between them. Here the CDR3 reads CASSVIPVNTEAFF. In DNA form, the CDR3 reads TGTGCCAGCAGTGTGATACCGGTGAACACTGAAGCTTTCTTT.

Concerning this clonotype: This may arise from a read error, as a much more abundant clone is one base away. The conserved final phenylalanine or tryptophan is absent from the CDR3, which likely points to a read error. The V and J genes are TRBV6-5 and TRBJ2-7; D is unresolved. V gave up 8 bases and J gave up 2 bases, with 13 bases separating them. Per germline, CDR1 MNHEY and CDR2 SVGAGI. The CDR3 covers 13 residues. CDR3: CASSPESTYEQYS. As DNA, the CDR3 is TGTGCCAGCTCACCGGAATCAACCTACGAGCAGTACTCC.

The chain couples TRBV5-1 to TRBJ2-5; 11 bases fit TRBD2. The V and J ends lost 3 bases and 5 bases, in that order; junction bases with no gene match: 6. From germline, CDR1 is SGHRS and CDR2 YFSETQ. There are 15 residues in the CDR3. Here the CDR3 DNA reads TGCGCCAGCAGCTGGGGACTAGCGGCTCCGGAGACCCAGTACTTC. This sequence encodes CASSWGLAAPETQYF.

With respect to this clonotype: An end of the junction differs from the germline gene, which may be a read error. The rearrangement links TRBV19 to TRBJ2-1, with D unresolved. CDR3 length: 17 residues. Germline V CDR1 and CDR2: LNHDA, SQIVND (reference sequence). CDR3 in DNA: TGTGCCAGTAGTCGAGACGGGTGGTTAGGAACCCAGAACTTCGAGCTCTTC. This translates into CASSRDGWLGTQNFELF.

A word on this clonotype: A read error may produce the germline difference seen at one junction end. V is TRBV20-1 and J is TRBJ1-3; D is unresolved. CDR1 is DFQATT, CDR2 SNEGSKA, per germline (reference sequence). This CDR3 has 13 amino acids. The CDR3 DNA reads TGCAGCGTTGCGGAAATCTCTGGTAACACCATATATTTT. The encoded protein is CSVAEISGNTIYF.